This entry features one TCR beta chain sequence. Its antigen remains unknown. The data derive from a study of cytomegalovirus exposure and HLA in healthy donors. With 60 Vbeta and 13 Jbeta primers, the PCR was carried out. Profiling relied on immunoSEQ multiplex PCR, and the TCRdb table lists in-frame clones only, not all of them. The sample lists about 190,000 clones, around three quarters occurring once. The CDR3 has 15 amino acids. Trimming removed 3 bases at V and 3 bases at J, with 14 bases between. Germline lookup yields CDR1 SNHLY and CDR2 FYNNEI. General study results and limits: A later analysis, which compared TCR beta chains of equal frequency, found the HLA-associated ones more clonally expanded. The authors reported that TCR beta sequences could predict HLA-A and HLA-B alleles. These predictions were accurate for most subjects in the first cohort.

The sequencing input was PBMCs. The receptor was derived from a young woman in good health and CMV-seronegative. This rearrangement joins TRBV2 to TRBJ1-2; TRBD1 is a possible D gene (5 bases). The CDR3 protein is CASSDPEGQHYGYTF. The CDR3 DNA sequence: TGTGCCAGCAGTGACCCGGAGGGGCAGCACTATGGCTACACCTTC.